This T cell receptor beta chain comes out of a study of control samples from healthy donors and cancer patients (dated by TCRdb to the early 2020s). Libraries came from the immunoSEQ multiplex PCR assay. TCRdb's version of the immuneACCESS table is confined to in-frame rearrangements and falls short of the full clone set. An unresolved V gene accounts for under half of the shortfall where checked; the remainder is of unknown origin. A total of more than 150,000 clones appear in this sample, 92% of them only once. Together, the top ten hold approximately 0.7% of the sample. In the case of this clone: Its antigen remains undetermined. Base-call qualities are not available, and no considerably larger clone is one nucleotide away.

The V and J ends are trimmed by 5 bases and 0 bases, leaving 16 bases between them. The CDR3 contains 16 residues, cysteine and phenylalanine counted. The sequence is cut down to CDR3 DNA, 48 bases in frame from base 1. CDR1 and CDR2, per the germline V gene, are SGHTA and FQGNSA. Sequencing used blood. The rearrangement joined TRBV7-2 to TRBJ1-2; no D gene is confidently identified. The receptor's source is a woman in her twenties or thirties in good health. The CDR3 sequence is CASSPDGPGTNYGYTF. In nucleotide form, the sequence is TGTGCCAGCAGCCCCGACGGCCCGGGGACTAACTATGGCTACACCTTC.